Below are 20 T cell receptor beta chains sequenced from a single sample in a study of blood T cell repertoires in COVID-19. Clones were read by immunoSEQ multiplex PCR, and TCRdb kept only the in-frame ones, dropping some. Here the sample spans about 150,000 clones, around 87% being singletons. The material sequenced was peripheral blood. These receptors were collected from a man younger than 35 with COVID-19, enrolled during active disease.

This clone was found once. The chain is built from TRBV19 and TRBJ2-3, with D possibly TRBD2 on 6 matching bases. Germline-derived CDR1 and CDR2 are LNHDA and SQIVND (reference sequence). V lost 7 bases and J 4 bases, leaving 15 bases between the germline ends. CDR3 length equals 14 residues. The CDR3 DNA reads as TGTGCCAGTACCCCTCCCGGGGGACCAGATACGCAGTATTTT. It encodes CASTPPGGPDTQYF.

This clone was seen only once. The chain uses TRBV7-9 and TRBJ2-1; the match to TRBD2 covers 12 bases. Germline V gene lookup returns CDR1 SEHNR and CDR2 FQNEAQ (reference sequence). V was clipped by 5 bases and J by 12 bases; unmatched bases: 11. This CDR3 is built from 15 residues. Here the CDR3 DNA reads TGTGCCAGCAGCGCTCCGGGACTAGCGGGCTCCTGGCAGTTCTTC. This sequence encodes CASSAPGLAGSWQFF. Full variable domain (remainder filled in from reference TRBV7-9 and TRBJ2-1): DTGVSQNPRHKITKRGQNVTFRCDPISEHNRLYWYRQTLGQGPEFLTYFQNEAQLEKSRLLSDRFSAERPKGSFSTLEIQRTEQGDSAMYLCASSAPGLAGSWQFFGPGTRLTVL.

The V call is TRBV12-5, the J call TRBJ2-5; 8 bases are a match to TRBD2. With V trimmed by 8 bases and J by 2 bases, 4 bases remained unmatched. The CDR3 consists of 13 residues. The germline V gene has CDR1 LGHNT and CDR2 FRNRAP. The CDR3 sequence is CASKGGGQETQYF. In DNA, the CDR3 is TGTGCTAGTAAGGGCGGGGGGCAAGAGACCCAGTACTTC.

A single count supports this clone. The chain has TRBV11-3 and TRBJ2-6; D gene unclear. CDR1 and CDR2 (germline): SGHNT, YENEEA. Trimming took off 1 base at V and 2 bases at J, with 6 bases between the two ends. The length of the CDR3 is 15 residues. The CDR3 spells CASSLGVPGANVLTF. DNA of the CDR3: TGTGCCAGCAGCTTAGGAGTGCCTGGGGCCAACGTCCTGACTTTC.

This chain connects TRBV14 to TRBJ2-7; D call uncertain. Trimming removed 1 base from V and 7 bases from J, with 17 bases in between. The CDR3 is made up of 15 amino acids. Germline lookup yields CDR1 SGHDN and CDR2 FVKESK. The CDR3 bases are TGTGCCAGCAGCCAAGTCCGTGGGCCCCATCGGGAGCAGTACTTC. Translating it yields CASSQVRGPHREQYF.

The chain employs TRBV25-1 and TRBJ1-1; D is unresolved. CDR1 is MGHDK and CDR2 is SYGVNS in the germline V gene. This CDR3 spans 14 amino acids. The V end lost 2 bases, the J end lost 1 base, and 8 bases lay between the germline ends. Here the CDR3 reads CASSETLRNTEAFF. The CDR3 coding sequence is TGTGCCAGCAGTGAAACGTTGAGGAACACTGAAGCTTTCTTT. Combining the CDR3 with reference TRBV25-1 and TRBJ1-1 gives the whole variable domain EADIYQTPRYLVIGTGKKITLECSQTMGHDKMYWYQQDPGMELHLIHYSYGVNSTEKGDLSSESTVSRIRTEHFPLTLESARPSHTSQYLCASSETLRNTEAFFGQGTRLTVV.

The chain is built from TRBV24-1 and TRBJ2-6; possible D gene TRBD2, 6 bases. The CDR3 has 17 amino acids. V was shortened by 5 bases and J by 0 bases, with 13 bases between the two germline ends. CDR1 and CDR2 from the germline V gene are KGHDR and SFDVKD. For the CDR3, the DNA is TGTGCCACCAGTGCCGGGCGGGGAAACTCTGGGGCCAACGTCCTGACTTTC. It translates to CATSAGRGNSGANVLTF.

The V gene is TRBV28, the J gene TRBJ1-2; 7 bases are a match to TRBD1. This CDR3 spans 15 amino acids. Losses at the gene ends were 3 bases for V and 1 base for J; bases not matched to a gene: 5. Germline CDR1 is MDHEN and CDR2 is SYDVKM. CDR3 amino acids: CASSFGTAINYGYTF. The CDR3 bases are TGTGCCAGCAGTTTTGGGACAGCTATTAACTATGGCTACACCTTC.

This clone appeared a few times. The V call is TRBV24-1, the J call TRBJ2-1, with TRBD1 matching 9 bases. From germline, CDR1 is KGHDR and CDR2 SFDVKD. This CDR3 region has 17 residues. V dropped 3 bases and J dropped 2; count of bases not matched to a gene: 7. In DNA, the CDR3 is TGTGCCACCAGTGATCCGGGACAGGGAAGGCCCTACAATGAGCAGTTCTTC. This encodes CATSDPGQGRPYNEQFF.

The chain links TRBV15 to TRBJ2-3, with TRBD2 matching 10 bases. Germline loops: CDR1 LNHNV, CDR2 YYDKDF (reference sequence). The CDR3 has 18 residues. V dropped 3 bases and J dropped 0; count of bases not matched to a gene: 9. The CDR3 DNA reads TGTGCCACCAGCAGGCTAGCGGGAGACTTGTCTAGCACAGATACGCAGTATTTT. Protein sequence: CATSRLAGDLSSTDTQYF.

In its sample, this clone was seen once. CDR3 protein: CASRVQGRTGELFF. In DNA, the CDR3 is TGTGCCAGCCGTGTACAGGGAAGGACCGGGGAGCTGTTTTTT. J is TRBJ2-2 and V is TRBV25-1, with TRBD1 as a possible D gene (6 bases). The V gene's germline CDR1 is MGHDK and CDR2 SYGVNS. CDR3 size: 14 residues. With 8 bases removed from V and 5 bases from J, the gap between germline ends came to 15 bases.

The V gene is TRBV7-2, the J gene TRBJ1-2, with 7 nucleotides matching TRBD1. The germline V gene has CDR1 SGHTA and CDR2 FQGNSA. J was trimmed by 4 bases and V by 1 base; bases with no gene match: 12. The CDR3 runs to 17 residues. The CDR3 region has the DNA TGTGCCAGCAGCTTAGAAGACAGGGTGAGCCGCGTCTATGGCTACACCTTC. Protein sequence: CASSLEDRVSRVYGYTF.

The CDR3 bases are TGTGCCAGCAGCTTGGGAGGCACAGATACGCAGTATTTT. It translates to CASSLGGTDTQYF. The chain carries TRBV5-4 and TRBJ2-3; D unresolved. Germline values: CDR1 SGHNT, CDR2 YYREEE (reference sequence). This CDR3 has 13 residues. The germline V and J ends were trimmed by 0 bases and 1 base, with 3 bases remaining between them.

This chain joins TRBV7-9 and TRBJ1-5; maybe TRBD1 (5 bases). The CDR3 covers 12 residues. V lost 0 bases and J lost 12, with 9 bases in between. Germline loops: CDR1 SEHNR, CDR2 FQNEAQ (reference sequence). This CDR3 reads CASSLAQGDQHF. The CDR3 DNA reads as TGTGCCAGCAGCTTAGCGCAAGGGGACCAGCATTTT.

This chain joins TRBV7-2 and TRBJ2-1, with D uncertain. Trimming took 5 bases from V and 1 from J, leaving 12 bases between them. This CDR3 has 15 amino acids. CDR1 is SGHTA, CDR2 FQGNSA, per germline. CDR3 protein: CASSLYGGSYNEQFF. The CDR3 DNA follows: TGTGCCAGCAGCCTCTACGGCGGTTCCTACAATGAGCAGTTCTTC.

The rearrangement joins TRBV10-1 to TRBJ2-7; D is possibly TRBD1 (6 bases). V lost 6 bases and J 3 bases, leaving 12 bases between the germline ends. Germline values: CDR1 WNHNN, CDR2 SYGVQD (reference sequence). There are 13 residues in the CDR3. CDR3 sequence: CASSVRGFYEQYF. CDR3 DNA sequence: TGCGCCAGCAGCGTCAGGGGTTTCTACGAGCAGTACTTC.

This chain links TRBV29-1 with TRBJ2-1; 9 bases fit TRBD2. Germline-derived CDR1 and CDR2 are SQVTM and ANQGSEA. There are 15 residues in the CDR3. The CDR3 loop is CMVYAREGPYNEQFF. In DNA form, the CDR3 reads TGCATGGTTTACGCGCGGGAGGGTCCGTACAATGAGCAGTTCTTC.

The chain couples TRBV2 to TRBJ2-3; 14 bases line up with TRBD2. The CDR3 is 15 residues long. The trim removed 3 bases at V and 5 bases at J, leaving 1 base unmatched. From germline, CDR1 is SNHLY and CDR2 FYNNEI. The CDR3 bases are TGTGCCAGCAGTGACGGGACTAGCGGGAGAGATACGCAGTATTTT. It codes for CASSDGTSGRDTQYF.

This sequence joins TRBV15 and TRBJ1-2; 11 bases fit TRBD1. CDR1 and CDR2 from the germline V gene are LNHNV and YYDKDF (reference sequence). The V and J ends lost 1 base and 7 bases, in that order; junction bases with no gene match: 11. The CDR3 runs to 17 residues. The CDR3 is CATSRGRGQGDRSGYTF. The CDR3 nucleotides read TGTGCCACCAGCAGAGGGAGGGGACAGGGGGATCGTAGTGGCTACACCTTC.

The chain recombines TRBV6-2 or TRBV6-3 with TRBJ2-7, with 9 bases aligning to TRBD1. J lost 5 bases, V lost 0 bases, and 5 bases had no gene match. Germline CDR1 and CDR2: MNHEY and SVGEGT. The CDR3 is made up of 15 amino acids. This CDR3 reads CASSYSGTGSDEQYF. DNA of the CDR3: TGTGCCAGCAGTTACTCCGGGACAGGGTCGGACGAGCAGTACTTC.